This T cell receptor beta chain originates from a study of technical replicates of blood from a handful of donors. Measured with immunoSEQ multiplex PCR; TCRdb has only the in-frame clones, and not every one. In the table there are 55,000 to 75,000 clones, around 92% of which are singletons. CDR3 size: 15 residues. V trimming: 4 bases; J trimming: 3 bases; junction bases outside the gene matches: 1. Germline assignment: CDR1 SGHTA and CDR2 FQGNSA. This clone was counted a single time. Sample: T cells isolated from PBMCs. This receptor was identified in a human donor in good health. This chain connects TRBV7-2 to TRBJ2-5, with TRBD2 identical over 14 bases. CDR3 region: CASSSGLAGEETQYF. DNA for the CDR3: TGTGCCAGCAGCTCGGGACTAGCGGGAGAAGAGACCCAGTACTTC.